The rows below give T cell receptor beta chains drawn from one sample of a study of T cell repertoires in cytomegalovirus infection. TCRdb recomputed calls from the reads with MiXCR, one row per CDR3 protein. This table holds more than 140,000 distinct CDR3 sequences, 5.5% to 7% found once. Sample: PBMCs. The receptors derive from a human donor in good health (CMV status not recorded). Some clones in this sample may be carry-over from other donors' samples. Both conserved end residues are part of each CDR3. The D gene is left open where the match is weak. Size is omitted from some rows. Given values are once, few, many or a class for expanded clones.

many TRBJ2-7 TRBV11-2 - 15 TGTGCCAGCAGCCCTAGGATTGACGCTCTACCCGTGCAGTACTTC CASSPRIDALPVQYF
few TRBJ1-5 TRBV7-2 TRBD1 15 TGTGCCAGCAGCCCGGGACAGGCCTTCAATCAGCCCCAGCATTTT CASSPGQAFNQPQHF
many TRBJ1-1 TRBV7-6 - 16 TGTGCCAGCACGAGGGTGCCTTCCGGATGGAACACTGAAGCTTTCTTT CASTRVPSGWNTEAFF
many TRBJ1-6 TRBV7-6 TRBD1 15 TGTGCCAGCAGCAGGAGGACAGGGAATAATTCACCCCTCCACTTT CASSRRTGNNSPLHF
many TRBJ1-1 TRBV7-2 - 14 TGTGCCAGCAGCTTAGACGGGCCTAACACTGAAGCTTTCTTT CASSLDGPNTEAFF
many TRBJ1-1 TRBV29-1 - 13 TGCAGCGCTGACAGGACACCGAACACTGAAGCTTTCTTT CSADRTPNTEAFF
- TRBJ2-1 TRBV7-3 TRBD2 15 TGTGCCAGCAGCCCAGGAGGACTAGCGGGGGGGGAGCAGTTCTTC CASSPGGLAGGEQFF
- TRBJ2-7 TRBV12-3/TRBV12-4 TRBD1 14 TGTGCCAGCAGTTCTTGGACAGGGACCTACGAGCAGTACTTC CASSSWTGTYEQYF
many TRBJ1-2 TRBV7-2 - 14 TGTGCCAGCAGCCCCCTAGGGCAGAGCTATGGCTACACCTTC CASSPLGQSYGYTF
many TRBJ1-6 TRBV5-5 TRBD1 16 TGTGCCAGCAGTTTTTTACCGGGACAGGGGGAATCACCCCTCCACTTT CASSFLPGQGESPLHF
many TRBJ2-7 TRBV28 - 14 TGTGCCAGCAGTTGGACTCGGCGGATCGGCGAGCAGTACTTC CASSWTRRIGEQYF
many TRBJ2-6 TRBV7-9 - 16 TGTGCCAGCAGCTCTACAGCTAGCTCTGGGGCCAACGTCCTGACTTTC CASSSTASSGANVLTF